The 5 T cell receptor beta chains in this list originate from one sample, sequenced in a study of human T cells and chemical hapten exposure. TCRdb re-called the RACE reads with MiXCR, one entry per CDR3 protein. The table includes under 200,000 distinct CDR3 sequences, 25% to 35% detected once. Time point: patch test 3, about 24 weeks after DPC sensitization. Treatment described: therapeutic diphenylcyclopropenone sensitization with weekly scalp DPC. The sample in question was whole blood, obtained in connection with sensitization to the hapten diphenylcyclopropenone (DPC). All receptors come from a woman between 18 and 29 years old with alopecia areata. Some clones in this sample may be carry-over from other donors' samples.

This clonotype was seen a few times. This rearrangement joins TRBV4-2 to TRBJ1-4; 9 bases line up with TRBD1. The CDR3 sequence is 16 residues long. Trimming took 4 bases from V and 6 from J; bases not matched to a gene: 9. Germline CDR1 reads LGHNA; CDR2 reads YNFKEQ. CDR3 in amino acids: CASSRSGTGWDEKLFF. The CDR3 DNA follows: TGTGCCAGCAGCCGCTCCGGGACAGGGTGGGATGAAAAACTGTTTTTT.

The sample holds a few counts of this clonotype. The chain recombines TRBV15 with TRBJ2-7; D not resolved. Germline V gene sequence: CDR1 LNHNV, CDR2 YYDKDF (reference sequence). Trimming pared 1 base from V and 1 base from J, leaving 8 bases between. CDR3 length equals 14 residues. The CDR3 is CATSRGDRSYEQYF. The CDR3 DNA reads TGTGCCACCAGCAGAGGCGACCGATCCTACGAGCAGTACTTC.

V usage is TRBV6-2 or TRBV6-3 and J usage is TRBJ2-1; D unresolved. The germline V gene has CDR1 MNHEY and CDR2 SVGEGT. Trimming took off 6 bases at V and 6 bases at J, with 12 bases between the two ends. The CDR3 is made up of 13 amino acids. CDR3 sequence (DNA): TGTGCCAGCAGCTTTACCGGGTTCAATGAGCAGTTCTTC. This gives the protein CASSFTGFNEQFF.

The chain joins TRBV29-1 to TRBJ2-1; 8 bases are shared with TRBD1. Germline loops: CDR1 SQVTM, CDR2 ANQGSEA. The CDR3 contains 13 residues. With 3 bases clipped from V and 5 bases from J, the junction kept 3 bases outside the gene matches. CDR3 sequence: CSVETGEDNEQFF. The CDR3 DNA follows: TGCAGCGTTGAGACAGGGGAGGACAATGAGCAGTTCTTC.

V gene TRBV20-1 combines with J gene TRBJ2-7, with D possibly matching TRBD1 (6 bases). V was clipped by 1 base and J by 0 bases, with 13 bases between them. Germline loops: CDR1 DFQATT, CDR2 SNEGSKA (reference sequence). This CDR3 region has 15 residues. As DNA, the CDR3 is TGCAGTGCTAGAGGTTCCTGGGACAACTCCTACGAGCAGTACTTC. Translated, it gives CSARGSWDNSYEQYF.